This TCR beta chain was sequenced for a study of OX40 agonist ivuxolimab in advanced cancers. V shed 6 bases, J shed 10 bases, and the junction held 3 bases outside the gene matches. CDR3 length: 12 amino acids. Germline V gene sequence: CDR1 MDHEN, CDR2 SYDVKM. TCRdb's copy holds only in-frame clones and misses some; the assay was immunoSEQ multiplex PCR. The table has about 120,000 clones, 85% to 95% seen once. The rearrangement links TRBV28 to TRBJ1-4, with TRBD1 identical over 9 bases. This TCR was sampled from an adult with an advanced solid tumor such as melanoma, head and neck, liver or kidney cancer. This specimen consisted of CD4+ or CD8+ T cells sorted from blood, obtained in a trial of the OX40 agonist ivuxolimab. CDR3 sequence: CASRRQGGKLFF. CDR3 bases: TGTGCCAGCAGAAGACAGGGGGGAAAACTGTTTTTT.